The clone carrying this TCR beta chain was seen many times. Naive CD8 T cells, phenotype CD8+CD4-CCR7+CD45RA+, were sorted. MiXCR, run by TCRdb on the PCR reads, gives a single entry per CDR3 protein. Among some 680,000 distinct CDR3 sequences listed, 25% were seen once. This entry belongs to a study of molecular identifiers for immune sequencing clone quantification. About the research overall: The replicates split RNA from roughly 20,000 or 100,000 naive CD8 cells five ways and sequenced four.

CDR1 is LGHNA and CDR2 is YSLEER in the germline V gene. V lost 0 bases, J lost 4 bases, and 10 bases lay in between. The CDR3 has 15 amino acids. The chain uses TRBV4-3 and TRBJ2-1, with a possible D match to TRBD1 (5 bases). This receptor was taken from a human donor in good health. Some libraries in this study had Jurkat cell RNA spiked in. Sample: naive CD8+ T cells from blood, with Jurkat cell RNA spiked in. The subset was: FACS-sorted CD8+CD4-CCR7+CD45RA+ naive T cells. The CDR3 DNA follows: TGCGCCAGCAGCCAAGATACAGGCAAATACAATGAGCAGTTCTTC. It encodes CASSQDTGKYNEQFF.